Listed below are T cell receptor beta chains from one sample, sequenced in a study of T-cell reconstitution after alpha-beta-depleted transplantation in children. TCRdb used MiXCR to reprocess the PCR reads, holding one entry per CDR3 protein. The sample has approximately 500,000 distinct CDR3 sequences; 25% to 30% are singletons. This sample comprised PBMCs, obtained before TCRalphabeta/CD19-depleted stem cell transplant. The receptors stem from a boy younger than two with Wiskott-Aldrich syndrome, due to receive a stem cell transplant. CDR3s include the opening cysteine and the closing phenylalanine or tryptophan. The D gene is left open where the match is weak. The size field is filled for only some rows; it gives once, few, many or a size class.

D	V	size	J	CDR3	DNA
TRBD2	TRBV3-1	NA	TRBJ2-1	CASCSRASGSVWINEQFF	TGTGCCAGCTGTTCTCGCGCTAGCGGGAGTGTTTGGATCAATGAGCAGTTCTTC
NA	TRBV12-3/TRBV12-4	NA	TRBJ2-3	CASTQLTTDTQYF	TGTGCCAGCACCCAACTAACGACAGATACGCAGTATTTT
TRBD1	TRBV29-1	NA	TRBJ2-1	CSGDRGDEQFF	TGCAGCGGGGACAGGGGAGATGAGCAGTTCTTC
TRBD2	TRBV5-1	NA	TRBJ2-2	CASGTSGTISGELFF	TGCGCCAGCGGGACTAGCGGGACAATTTCCGGGGAGCTGTTTTTT
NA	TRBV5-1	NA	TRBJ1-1	CASSLATIDTEAFF	TGCGCCAGCAGCTTGGCGACAATCGACACTGAAGCTTTCTTT
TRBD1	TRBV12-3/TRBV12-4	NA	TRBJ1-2	CASSSDRGGYTF	TGTGCCAGCAGTTCCGACAGGGGAGGCTACACCTTC
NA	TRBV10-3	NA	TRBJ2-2	CAISESGKIGELFF	TGTGCCATCAGTGAGTCAGGGAAGATCGGGGAGCTGTTTTTT
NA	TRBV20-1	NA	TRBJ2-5	CSAPWTVQETQYF	TGCAGTGCTCCCTGGACAGTCCAAGAGACCCAGTACTTC
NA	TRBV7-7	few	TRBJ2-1	CASSFRDTRSYNEQFF	TGTGCCAGCAGCTTCCGGGACACGCGCTCCTACAATGAGCAGTTCTTC
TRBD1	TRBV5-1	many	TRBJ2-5	CASRLDRAETQYF	TGCGCCAGCAGACTGGACAGGGCAGAGACCCAGTACTTC
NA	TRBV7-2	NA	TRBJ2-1	CASSVGTFYNEQFF	TGTGCCAGCAGCGTCGGTACTTTTTACAATGAGCAGTTCTTC
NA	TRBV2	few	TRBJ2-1	CASSEVGAWGEQFF	TGTGCCAGCAGTGAAGTAGGGGCTTGGGGGGAGCAGTTCTTC
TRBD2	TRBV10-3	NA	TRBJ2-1	CAISAGVLFNEQFF	TGTGCCATCAGCGCGGGAGTGCTGTTCAATGAGCAGTTCTTC
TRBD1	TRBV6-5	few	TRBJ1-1	CASSYSGTGRNTEAFF	TGTGCCAGCAGTTACTCCGGGACAGGGAGGAACACTGAAGCTTTCTTT
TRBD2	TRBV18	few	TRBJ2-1	CASSSLAGDSYNEQFF	TGTGCCAGCTCATCTTTAGCGGGGGACTCCTACAATGAGCAGTTCTTC
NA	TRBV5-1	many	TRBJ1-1	CASSLGWEDTEAFF	TGCGCCAGCAGCTTAGGGTGGGAGGACACTGAAGCTTTCTTT
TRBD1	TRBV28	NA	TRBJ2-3	CASSFMGQGALYTQYF	TGTGCCAGCAGTTTTATGGGACAGGGAGCCTTGTATACGCAGTATTTT
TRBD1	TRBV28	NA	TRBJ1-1	CASSFGGQLGAFF	TGTGCCAGCAGTTTTGGGGGACAGCTCGGAGCTTTCTTT
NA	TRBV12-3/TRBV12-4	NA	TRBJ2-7	CASGGGDEQYF	TGTGCCAGCGGAGGGGGAGACGAGCAGTACTTC
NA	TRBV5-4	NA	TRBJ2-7	CASTIIGGASEQYF	TGTGCCAGTACTATTATCGGGGGCGCCTCCGAGCAGTACTTC
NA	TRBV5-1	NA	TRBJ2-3	CASEPTGSTDTQYF	TGCGCCAGCGAACCCACTGGGAGCACAGATACGCAGTATTTT
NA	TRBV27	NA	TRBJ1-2	CASSLLGRRLPSGYTF	TGTGCCAGCAGTTTACTTGGACGGCGGCTACCGAGTGGCTACACCTTC
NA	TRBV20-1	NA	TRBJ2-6	CSARDPGANVLTF	TGCAGTGCTAGAGACCCGGGGGCCAACGTCCTGACTTTC
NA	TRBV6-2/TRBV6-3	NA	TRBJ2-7	CASSHLLTGYEQYF	TGTGCCAGCAGTCACCTCCTGACAGGCTACGAGCAGTACTTC
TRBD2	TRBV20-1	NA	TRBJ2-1	CSAPYWAGGGEQFF	TGCAGTGCGCCTTACTGGGCGGGAGGGGGTGAGCAGTTCTTC
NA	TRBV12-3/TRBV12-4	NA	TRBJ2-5	CASSLIVGYQETQYF	TGTGCCAGCAGCCTAATCGTTGGTTACCAAGAGACCCAGTACTTC
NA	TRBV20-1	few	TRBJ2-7	CSASLAEPYEQYF	TGCAGTGCTAGTTTGGCGGAACCCTACGAGCAGTACTTC
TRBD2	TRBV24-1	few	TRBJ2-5	CATSASGGETQYF	TGTGCCACCAGTGCGTCGGGAGGGGAGACCCAGTACTTC
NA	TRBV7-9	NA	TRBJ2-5	CASSFVPLAGGEETQYF	TGTGCCAGCAGCTTTGTCCCCCTTGCGGGCGGGGAAGAGACCCAGTACTTC
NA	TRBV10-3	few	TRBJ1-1	CAISGLMNTEAFF	TGTGCCATCAGTGGGCTTATGAACACTGAAGCTTTCTTT
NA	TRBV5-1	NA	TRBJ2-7	CASSQADPTFGGEQYF	TGCGCCAGCAGCCAGGCAGACCCCACTTTCGGTGGCGAGCAGTACTTC
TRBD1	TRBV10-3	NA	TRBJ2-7	CAISLGQGPSEQYF	TGTGCCATCAGTTTAGGACAGGGACCGTCCGAGCAGTACTTC
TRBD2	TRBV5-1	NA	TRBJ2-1	CGPFRDSRTSGGGNEQFF	TGCGGCCCCTTCCGGGACAGTAGGACTAGCGGAGGGGGTAATGAGCAGTTCTTC
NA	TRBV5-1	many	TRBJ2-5	CASSLQKYQETQYF	TGCGCCAGCAGCTTGCAGAAGTACCAAGAGACCCAGTACTTC
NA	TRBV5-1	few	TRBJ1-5	CASSYTINQPQHF	TGCGCCAGCAGCTATACCATCAATCAGCCCCAGCATTTT
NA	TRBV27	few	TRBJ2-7	CASSMGRASYEQYF	TGTGCCAGCAGTATGGGTAGGGCGAGCTACGAGCAGTACTTC
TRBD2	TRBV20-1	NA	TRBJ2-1	CSARKREWLGEQFF	TGCAGTGCGCGAAAGCGGGAGTGGTTGGGTGAGCAGTTCTTC
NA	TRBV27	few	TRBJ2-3	CASSLFGLGTQHTQYF	TGTGCCAGCAGTTTATTCGGGCTAGGTACACAGCATACGCAGTATTTT
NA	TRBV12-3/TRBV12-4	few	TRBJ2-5	CASTSGGLQATQYF	TGTGCCAGCACCTCAGGAGGCCTTCAGGCGACCCAGTACTTC
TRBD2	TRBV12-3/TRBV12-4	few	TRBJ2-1	CASSFPMGVAGGYNEQFF	TGTGCCAGCAGTTTTCCCATGGGGGTAGCGGGAGGGTATAATGAGCAGTTCTTC
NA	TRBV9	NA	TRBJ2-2	CASSVGHANTGELFF	TGTGCCAGCAGCGTAGGGCATGCGAACACCGGGGAGCTGTTTTTT
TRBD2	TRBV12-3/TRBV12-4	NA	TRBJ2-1	CASSLASGRGNEQFF	TGTGCCAGCAGTTTAGCTAGCGGGAGAGGGAATGAGCAGTTCTTC
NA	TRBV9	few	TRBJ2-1	CASSEGGPDEQFF	TGTGCCAGCAGCGAGGGGGGACCCGATGAGCAGTTCTTC
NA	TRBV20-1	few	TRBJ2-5	CSARDTQETQYF	TGCAGTGCTAGAGATACTCAAGAGACCCAGTACTTC
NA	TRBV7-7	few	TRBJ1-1	CASSLFYGATEAFF	TGTGCCAGCAGCTTATTTTACGGGGCCACTGAAGCTTTCTTT
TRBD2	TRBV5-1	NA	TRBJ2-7	CASSLDDGRAGQYF	TGCGCCAGCAGCTTGGACGACGGGAGGGCCGGGCAGTACTTC